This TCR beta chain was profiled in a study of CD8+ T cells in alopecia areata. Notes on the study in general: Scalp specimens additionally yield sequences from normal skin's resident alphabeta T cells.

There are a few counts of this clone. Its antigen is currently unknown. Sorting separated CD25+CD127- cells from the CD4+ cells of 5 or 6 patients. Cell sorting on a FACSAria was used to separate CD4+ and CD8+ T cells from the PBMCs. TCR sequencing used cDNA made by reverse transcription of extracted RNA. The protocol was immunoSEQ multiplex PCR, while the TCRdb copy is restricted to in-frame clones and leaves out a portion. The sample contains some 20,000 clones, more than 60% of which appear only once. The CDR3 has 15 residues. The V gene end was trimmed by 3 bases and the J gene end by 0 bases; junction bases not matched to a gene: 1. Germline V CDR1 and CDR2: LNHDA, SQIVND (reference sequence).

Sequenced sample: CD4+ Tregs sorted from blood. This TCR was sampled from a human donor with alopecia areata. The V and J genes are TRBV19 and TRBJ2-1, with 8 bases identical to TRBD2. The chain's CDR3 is CASSISGNSYNEQFF. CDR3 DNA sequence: TGTGCCAGTAGTATTAGCGGGAACTCCTACAATGAGCAGTTCTTC.